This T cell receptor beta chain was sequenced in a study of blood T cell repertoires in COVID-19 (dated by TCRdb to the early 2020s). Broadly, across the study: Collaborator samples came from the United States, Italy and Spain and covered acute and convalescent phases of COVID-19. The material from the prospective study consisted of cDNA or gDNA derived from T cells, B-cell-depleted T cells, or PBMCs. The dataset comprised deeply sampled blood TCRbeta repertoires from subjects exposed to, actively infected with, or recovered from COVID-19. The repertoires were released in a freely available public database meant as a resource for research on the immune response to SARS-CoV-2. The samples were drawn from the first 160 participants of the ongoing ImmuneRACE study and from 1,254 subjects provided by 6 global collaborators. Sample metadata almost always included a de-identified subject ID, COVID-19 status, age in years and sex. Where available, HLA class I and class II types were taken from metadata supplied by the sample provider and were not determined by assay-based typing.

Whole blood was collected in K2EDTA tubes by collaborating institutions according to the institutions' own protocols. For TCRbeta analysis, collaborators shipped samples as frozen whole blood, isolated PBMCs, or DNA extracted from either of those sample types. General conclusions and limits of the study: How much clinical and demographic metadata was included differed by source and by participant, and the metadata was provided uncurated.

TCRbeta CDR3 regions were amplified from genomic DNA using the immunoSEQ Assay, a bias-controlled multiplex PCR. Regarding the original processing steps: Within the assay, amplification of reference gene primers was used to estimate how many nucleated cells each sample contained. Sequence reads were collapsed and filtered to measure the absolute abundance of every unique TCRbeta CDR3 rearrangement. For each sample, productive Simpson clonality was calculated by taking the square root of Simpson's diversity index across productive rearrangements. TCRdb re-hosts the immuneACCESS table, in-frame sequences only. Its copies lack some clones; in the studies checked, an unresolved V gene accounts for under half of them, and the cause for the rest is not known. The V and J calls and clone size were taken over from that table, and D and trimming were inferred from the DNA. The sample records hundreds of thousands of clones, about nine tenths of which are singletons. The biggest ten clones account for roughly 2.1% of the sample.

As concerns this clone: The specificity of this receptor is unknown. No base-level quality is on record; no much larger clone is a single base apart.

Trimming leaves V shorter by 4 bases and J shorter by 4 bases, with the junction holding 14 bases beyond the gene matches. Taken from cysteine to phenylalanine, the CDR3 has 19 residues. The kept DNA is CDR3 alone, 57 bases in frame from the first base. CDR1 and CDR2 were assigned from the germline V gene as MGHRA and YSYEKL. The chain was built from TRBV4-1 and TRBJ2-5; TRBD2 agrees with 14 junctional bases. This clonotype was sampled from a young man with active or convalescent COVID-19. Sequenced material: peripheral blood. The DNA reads TGCGCCAGCAGCCTAACGACTAGCGGGGGGGCCGGGGTGTCAGAGACCCAGTACTTC. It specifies CASSLTTSGGAGVSETQYF.